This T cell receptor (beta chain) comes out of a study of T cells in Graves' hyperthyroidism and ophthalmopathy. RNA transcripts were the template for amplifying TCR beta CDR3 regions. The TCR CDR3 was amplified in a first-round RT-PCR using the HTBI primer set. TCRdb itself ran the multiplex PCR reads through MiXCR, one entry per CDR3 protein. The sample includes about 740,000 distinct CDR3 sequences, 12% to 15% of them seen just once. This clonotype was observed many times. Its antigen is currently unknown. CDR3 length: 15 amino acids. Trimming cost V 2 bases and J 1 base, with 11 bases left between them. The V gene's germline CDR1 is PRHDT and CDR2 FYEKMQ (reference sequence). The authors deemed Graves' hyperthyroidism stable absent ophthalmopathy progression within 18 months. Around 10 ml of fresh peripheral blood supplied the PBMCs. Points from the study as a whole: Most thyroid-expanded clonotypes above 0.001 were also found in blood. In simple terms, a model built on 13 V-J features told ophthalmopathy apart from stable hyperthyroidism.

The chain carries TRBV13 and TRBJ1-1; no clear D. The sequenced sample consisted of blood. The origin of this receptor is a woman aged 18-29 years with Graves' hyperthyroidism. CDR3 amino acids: CASSLPGHQNTEAFF. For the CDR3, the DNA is TGTGCCAGCAGCTTACCAGGCCATCAGAACACTGAAGCTTTCTTT.